A selection of T cell receptor beta chains follows, all from one sample in a study of Graves' ophthalmopathy and Graves' hyperthyroidism. TCRdb redid the calling of the multiplex PCR reads with MiXCR, one entry per CDR3 protein. The sample records over a million distinct CDR3 sequences, about two fifths being singletons. The sample comprised peripheral blood or thyroid tissue (not recorded which). These TCRs come from an adult man with Graves' hyperthyroidism. Both conserved end residues are part of each CDR3. D genes are given only for firm matches. Clone size, where shown, is once, few, many, or a class for clones that have expanded.

few	TRBV2	TRBJ1-5	-	CASGRDSNQPQHF	TGTGCCAGTGGACGGGATAGCAATCAGCCCCAGCATTTT
many	TRBV7-9	TRBJ2-5	-	CASSSTGGLQETQYF	TGTGCCAGCAGTTCGACCGGTGGACTTCAAGAGACCCAGTACTTC
many	TRBV10-3	TRBJ1-1	TRBD1	CAISVSGGYLEAFF	TGTGCCATCAGTGTATCAGGGGGGTATCTTGAAGCTTTCTTT
many	TRBV20-1	TRBJ2-7	-	CSSAVLGWPSYEQYF	TGCAGTTCCGCAGTCCTAGGGTGGCCCTCCTACGAGCAGTACTTC
few	TRBV10-3	TRBJ1-3	-	CAIRQGGNTIYF	TGTGCCATCAGACAGGGTGGAAACACCATATATTTT
-	TRBV14	TRBJ2-7	-	CASSQQGFFDEQYF	TGTGCCAGCAGTCAACAGGGATTCTTTGACGAGCAGTACTTC
-	TRBV4-3	TRBJ2-7	TRBD2	CASSQDASGANYEQYF	TGCGCCAGCAGCCAAGACGCTAGCGGAGCCAACTACGAGCAGTACTTC
-	TRBV24-1	TRBJ1-1	-	CATSSRDRLTFF	TGTGCCACCAGCAGCCGGGACCGCTTGACTTTCTTT
-	TRBV18	TRBJ1-2	TRBD1	CASSPNRGRRFGYTF	TGTGCCAGCTCACCAAACAGGGGGCGCAGGTTTGGCTACACCTTC
-	TRBV10-2	TRBJ2-7	-	CASSDGQTYEQYF	TGCGCCAGCAGTGATGGACAGACCTACGAGCAGTACTTC
-	TRBV5-6	TRBJ1-2	-	CASSYGGEGGDYTF	TGTGCCAGCAGCTACGGCGGGGAGGGCGGTGACTACACCTTC
few	TRBV25-1	TRBJ1-1	-	CASSEGSGRTEAFF	TGTGCCAGCAGTGAAGGTTCAGGGCGAACTGAAGCTTTCTTT
-	TRBV29-1	TRBJ2-7	TRBD1	CSALHWDRGHYEQYF	TGCAGCGCACTACACTGGGACAGGGGGCACTACGAGCAGTACTTC
few	TRBV5-6	TRBJ2-7	-	CASSLWTGTYEQYF	TGTGCCAGCAGCCTCTGGACGGGAACCTACGAGCAGTACTTC
many	TRBV20-1	TRBJ1-1	-	CSAPDNVNTGAFF	TGCAGTGCGCCTGACAATGTGAACACTGGAGCTTTCTTT
-	TRBV7-9	TRBJ2-5	TRBD2	CASSPLAGGTETQYF	TGTGCCAGCAGCCCTCTAGCGGGAGGGACGGAGACCCAGTACTTC
many	TRBV20-1	TRBJ1-3	-	CSARRRALSGNTIYF	TGCAGTGCTAGGAGGAGGGCCCTCTCTGGAAACACCATATATTTT
-	TRBV9	TRBJ1-5	-	CASSPTVEEDSSNQPQHF	TGTGCCAGCAGCCCTACGGTCGAAGAGGACAGTAGCAATCAGCCCCAGCATTTT
many	TRBV2	TRBJ2-7	-	CASSVVLEQYF	TGTGCCAGCAGTGTCGTTTTGGAGCAGTACTTC
-	TRBV7-8	TRBJ1-1	-	CASSKTDYTEAFF	TGTGCCAGCAGCAAGACAGATTACACTGAAGCTTTCTTT
many	TRBV20-1	TRBJ1-2	-	CSASLGGYGYTF	TGCAGTGCTAGTCTCGGGGGCTATGGCTACACCTTC
many	TRBV6-5	TRBJ2-6	-	CASSYSTGANVLTF	TGTGCCAGCAGTTACTCGACGGGGGCCAACGTCCTGACTTTC
many	TRBV29-1	TRBJ2-5	-	CSVVTGGQETQYF	TGCAGCGTTGTGACCGGGGGCCAAGAGACCCAGTACTTC
-	TRBV7-2	TRBJ2-5	TRBD2	CASSLVLTSGSVGETQYF	TGTGCCAGCAGCTTAGTACTGACTAGCGGGAGTGTTGGGGAGACCCAGTACTTC
many	TRBV4-1	TRBJ1-5	TRBD1	CASSRTGTGDQPQHF	TGCGCCAGCAGCCGGACCGGGACAGGGGATCAGCCCCAGCATTTT
-	TRBV10-3	TRBJ2-7	TRBD2	CAISDSGSGISYEQYF	TGTGCCATCAGCGACTCAGGTAGCGGGATCTCCTACGAGCAGTACTTC
many	TRBV5-8	TRBJ2-5	-	CASSLYPVETQYF	TGTGCCAGCAGCTTGTATCCCGTGGAGACCCAGTACTTC
many	TRBV7-2	TRBJ1-1	-	CASSPTHWDWENTEAFF	TGTGCCAGCAGCCCGACCCACTGGGACTGGGAGAACACTGAAGCTTTCTTT
-	TRBV12-3/TRBV12-4	TRBJ2-5	-	CASTRDGIQETQYF	TGTGCCAGCACCCGGGACGGAATACAAGAGACCCAGTACTTC
-	TRBV28	TRBJ2-2	-	CASSSLPLTGELFF	TGTGCCAGCAGTTCATTGCCCCTTACCGGGGAGCTGTTTTTT
-	TRBV5-1	TRBJ1-5	-	CASTRGQQETQHF	TGCGCCAGCACCCGTGGGCAGCAAGAGACCCAGCATTTT
-	TRBV15	TRBJ1-5	-	CATSRVAGPMVQPQHF	TGTGCCACCAGCAGAGTGGCAGGTCCGATGGTTCAGCCCCAGCATTTT
few	TRBV19	TRBJ2-5	-	CASSIAADTYQETQYF	TGTGCCAGTAGTATAGCGGCAGATACTTACCAAGAGACCCAGTACTTC
-	TRBV19	TRBJ2-6	-	CASTRWHPGGANVLTF	TGTGCCAGTACCCGCTGGCACCCGGGAGGGGCCAACGTCCTGACTTTC
many	TRBV4-1	TRBJ2-7	-	CASSQEWISYEQYF	TGCGCCAGCAGCCAAGAGTGGATCTCCTACGAGCAGTACTTC
-	TRBV12-3/TRBV12-4	TRBJ1-5	-	CASSGEGSNQPQHF	TGTGCCAGCAGTGGGGAGGGTAGCAATCAGCCCCAGCATTTT
-	TRBV14	TRBJ2-2	TRBD1	CASSPGGQEGWTGELFF	TGTGCCAGCAGCCCAGGCGGACAGGAAGGGTGGACCGGGGAGCTGTTTTTT
many	TRBV6-5	TRBJ2-2	TRBD1	CASRTGPNTGELFF	TGCGCCAGCAGGACAGGACCGAACACCGGGGAGCTGTTTTTT